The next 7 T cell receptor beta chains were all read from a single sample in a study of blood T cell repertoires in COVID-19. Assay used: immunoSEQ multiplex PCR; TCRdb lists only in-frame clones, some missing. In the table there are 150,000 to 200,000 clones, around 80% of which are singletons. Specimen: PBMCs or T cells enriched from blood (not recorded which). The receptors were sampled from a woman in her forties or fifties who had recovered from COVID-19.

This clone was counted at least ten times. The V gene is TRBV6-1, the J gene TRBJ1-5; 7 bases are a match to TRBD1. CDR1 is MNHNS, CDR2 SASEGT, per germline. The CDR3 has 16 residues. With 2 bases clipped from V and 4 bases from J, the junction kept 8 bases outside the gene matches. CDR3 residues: CASSEFPGQLNQPQHF. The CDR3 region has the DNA TGTGCCAGCAGTGAATTCCCGGGACAGCTTAATCAGCCCCAGCATTTT.

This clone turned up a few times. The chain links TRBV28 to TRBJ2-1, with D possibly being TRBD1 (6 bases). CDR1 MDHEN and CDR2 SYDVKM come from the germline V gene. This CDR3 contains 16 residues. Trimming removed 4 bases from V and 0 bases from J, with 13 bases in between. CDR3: CASSSSQGGSYNEQFF. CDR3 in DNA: TGTGCCAGCAGTTCCTCCCAAGGGGGCTCCTACAATGAGCAGTTCTTC.

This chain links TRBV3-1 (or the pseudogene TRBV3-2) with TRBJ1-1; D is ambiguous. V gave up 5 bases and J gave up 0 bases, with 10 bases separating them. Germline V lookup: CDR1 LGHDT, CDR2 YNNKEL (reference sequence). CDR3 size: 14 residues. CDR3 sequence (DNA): TGTGCCAGCAGCAAACCGGGGATGAACACTGAAGCTTTCTTT. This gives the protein CASSKPGMNTEAFF.

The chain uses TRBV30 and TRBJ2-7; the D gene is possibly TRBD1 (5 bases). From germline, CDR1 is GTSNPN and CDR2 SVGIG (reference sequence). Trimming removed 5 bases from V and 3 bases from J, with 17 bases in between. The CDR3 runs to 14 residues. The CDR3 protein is CAWQDGAQVYEQYF. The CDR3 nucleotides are TGTGCCTGGCAAGATGGGGCACAAGTCTACGAGCAGTACTTC.

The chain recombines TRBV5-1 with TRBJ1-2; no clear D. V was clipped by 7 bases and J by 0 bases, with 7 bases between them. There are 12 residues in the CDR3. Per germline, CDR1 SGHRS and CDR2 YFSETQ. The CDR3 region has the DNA TGCGCCAGCCGGAGGGCTAACTATGGCTACACCTTC. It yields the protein CASRRANYGYTF.

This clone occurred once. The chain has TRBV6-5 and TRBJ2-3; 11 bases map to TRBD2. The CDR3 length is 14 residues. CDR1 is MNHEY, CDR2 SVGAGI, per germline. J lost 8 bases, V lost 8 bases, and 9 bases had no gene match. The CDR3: CASFVAGGGTTQYF. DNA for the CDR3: TGTGCCAGCTTTGTAGCGGGGGGGGGCACTACGCAGTATTTT.

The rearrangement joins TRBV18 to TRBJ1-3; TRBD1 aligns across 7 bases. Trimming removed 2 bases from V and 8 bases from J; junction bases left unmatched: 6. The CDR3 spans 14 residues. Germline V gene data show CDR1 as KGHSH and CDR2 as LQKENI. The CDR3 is CASSPIQGGDTIYF. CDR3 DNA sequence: TGTGCCAGCTCACCAATTCAGGGGGGAGACACCATATATTTT.